Listed below are T cell receptor beta chains from one sample, sequenced in a study of T cells in Graves' hyperthyroidism and ophthalmopathy. TCRdb ran MiXCR on the multiplex PCR reads and lists one entry per CDR3 protein. The sample carries more than 450,000 distinct CDR3 sequences, just under 20% recorded once. Sequenced: blood. All receptors come from a man in his forties with Graves' ophthalmopathy. Both conserved end residues are trimmed from each CDR3.

v_call	j_call	cdr3_aa
TRBV7-3	TRBJ2-2	ASSQGQGNTGELF
TRBV7-8	TRBJ2-5	ASSLGLAGTEY
TRBV5-1	TRBJ2-7	ASSLSSGSINEQY
TRBV2	TRBJ2-5	ASRRSGGVETQY
TRBV5-1	TRBJ2-6	ASSPGQAGANVLT
TRBV4-2	TRBJ2-1	ANSQDTNNEQF
TRBV9	TRBJ2-1	ASSVPLATEPTGEQF
TRBV25-1	TRBJ2-7	ASSHTVGYEQY
TRBV15	TRBJ1-5	ATSRDPYSEAETYSNQPQH
TRBV2	TRBJ1-2	ASSDEGSYGYT
TRBV20-1	TRBJ1-1	SAREGLVTEAF
TRBV3-1	TRBJ1-1	ASSQDDHTEAF
TRBV2	TRBJ1-1	ASSEAQPNTEAF
TRBV28	TRBJ2-1	ASSSVESQNEQF
TRBV2	TRBJ2-5	ASSLVGLKETQY
TRBV7-9	TRBJ2-5	ASSSRLLDRDQETQY
TRBV7-2	TRBJ2-3	ASSLWASGRAGSDTQY
TRBV7-3	TRBJ2-2	ASSLSSTSRTGELF
TRBV7-2	TRBJ2-7	ASSLGLAGGSYEQY
TRBV2	TRBJ2-2	ASSQRGLAGLNTGELF
TRBV9	TRBJ2-7	ASSVLPRGTKEQY
TRBV6-1	TRBJ1-5	ASSEALPGAPFHQPQH
TRBV12-3/TRBV12-4	TRBJ2-7	ASELGVGQY
TRBV9	TRBJ2-7	ASSPRQGAMDEQY
TRBV20-1	TRBJ1-5	SANEGNQPQH
TRBV7-8	TRBJ1-2	ASGLVGSFDPYGYT
TRBV4-1	TRBJ2-3	ASSQRGFSTDTQY
TRBV6-6	TRBJ2-7	ASSYEAAYEQY
TRBV9	TRBJ2-7	ASSVGASSYEQY
TRBV12-3/TRBV12-4	TRBJ1-1	ASSPHQGPGTEAF
TRBV5-4	TRBJ1-1	ASGVPGHPNTEAF
TRBV9	TRBJ2-7	ASSVGESGSYEQY
TRBV5-1	TRBJ2-1	ASSLDRVRRAGNEQF
TRBV7-9	TRBJ2-1	ASSLTRRGGSYNEQF
TRBV7-3	TRBJ1-3	ASSTLDRPQWGNTIY
TRBV20-1	TRBJ1-1	SARQGDTEAF
TRBV6-1	TRBJ2-3	ASKRGVSTDTQY
TRBV30	TRBJ2-7	AWSYGSVGMQY